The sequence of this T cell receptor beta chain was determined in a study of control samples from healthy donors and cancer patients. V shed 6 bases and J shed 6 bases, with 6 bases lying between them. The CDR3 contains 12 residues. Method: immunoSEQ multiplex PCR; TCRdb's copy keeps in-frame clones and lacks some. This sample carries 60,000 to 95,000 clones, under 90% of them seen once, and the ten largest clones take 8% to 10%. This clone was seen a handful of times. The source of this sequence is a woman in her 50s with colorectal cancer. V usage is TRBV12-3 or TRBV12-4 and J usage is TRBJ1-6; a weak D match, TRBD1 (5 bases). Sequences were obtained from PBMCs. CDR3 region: CASRQGNSPLHF. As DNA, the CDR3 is TGTGCCAGCAGGCAGGGTAATTCACCCCTCCACTTT.